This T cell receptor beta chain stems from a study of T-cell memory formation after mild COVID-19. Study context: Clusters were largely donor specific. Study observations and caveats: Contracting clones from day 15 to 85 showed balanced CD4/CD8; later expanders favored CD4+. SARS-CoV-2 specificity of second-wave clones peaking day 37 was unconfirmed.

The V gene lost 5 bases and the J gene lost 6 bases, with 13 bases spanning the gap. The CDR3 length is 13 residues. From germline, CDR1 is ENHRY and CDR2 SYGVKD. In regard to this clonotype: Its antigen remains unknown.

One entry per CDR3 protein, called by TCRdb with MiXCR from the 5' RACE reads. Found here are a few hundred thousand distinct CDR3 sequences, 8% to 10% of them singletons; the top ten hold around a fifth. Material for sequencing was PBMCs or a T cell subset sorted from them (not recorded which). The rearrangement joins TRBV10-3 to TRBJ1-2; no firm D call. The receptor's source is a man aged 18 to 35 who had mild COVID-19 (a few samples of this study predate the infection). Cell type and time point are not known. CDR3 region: CAISTDIIDGYTF. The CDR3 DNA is TGTGCCATCAGTACAGACATTATAGATGGCTACACCTTC.